This TCR beta chain was captured in a study of blood T cell repertoires in COVID-19. Study context: COVID-19 samples, acute and convalescent, were from the United States, Italy and Spain. In each case, the material was cDNA or gDNA derived from T cells, B-cell-depleted T cells, or PBMCs.

As processed by the authors: By means of reference gene primer amplification, nucleated cell counts were estimated. The data were produced by immunoSEQ multiplex PCR, yet TCRdb's version contains in-frame clones alone and is incomplete. The V and J calls and clone size are taken from that table; D and trimming were inferred from the DNA. The sample lists 80,000 to 130,000 clones, approximately 88% occurring once. Germline CDR1 and CDR2: LGHDT and YNNKEL (reference sequence). V was clipped by 4 bases and J by 4 bases; unmatched bases: 2. The CDR3 spans 13 residues. The source is a woman aged 55-69 years with acute or convalescent COVID-19. The sequenced sample was peripheral blood. The rearrangement joins TRBV3-1 (or the pseudogene TRBV3-2) to TRBJ1-2; 8 positions match TRBD1. In DNA form, the CDR3 reads TGTGCCAGCAGCCTCGGACAGGGCTATGGCTACACCTTC. Translated: CASSLGQGYGYTF.